This passage covers 6 T cell receptor beta chains from one sample sequenced in a study of blood T cell repertoires in COVID-19. Clones were sequenced by immunoSEQ multiplex PCR, and TCRdb holds only the in-frame ones, with some missing. The table shows 60,000 to 85,000 clones, with approximately 84% occurring only once. Material: peripheral blood. The receptors were sampled from a man between 65 and 80 years old with acute or convalescent COVID-19.

V gene TRBV6-5 combines with J gene TRBJ2-1; D gene ambiguous. The CDR3 is 11 residues long. Germline V gives CDR1 MNHEY, CDR2 SVGAGI. Trimming cost V 2 bases and J 8 bases, with 4 bases left between them. The CDR3 protein is CASSYRDEQFF. The DNA of the CDR3 is TGTGCCAGCAGTTACCGGGATGAGCAGTTCTTC.

The chain links TRBV20-1 to TRBJ1-2; 8 bases are shared with TRBD1. Germline CDR1 and CDR2: DFQATT and SNEGSKA (reference sequence). This CDR3 spans 12 amino acids. J gave up 6 bases and V 3 bases, and 3 bases lay outside the gene matches. The CDR3 region has the DNA TGCAGTGCTAGTGAACAGGGGGATGGCTACACCTTC. As protein: CSASEQGDGYTF.

The chain joins TRBV2 to TRBJ1-6; TRBD1 agrees at 8 bases. Germline lookup yields CDR1 SNHLY and CDR2 FYNNEI. The CDR3 has 16 amino acids. V was pared by 0 bases and J by 7 bases, with 5 bases of the junction left unmatched. CDR3: CASSEARRGPNSPLHF. In nucleotides, the CDR3 is TGTGCCAGCAGTGAAGCGCGCAGGGGGCCCAATTCACCCCTCCACTTT.

The chain is built from TRBV5-1 and TRBJ2-1; maybe TRBD2 (6 bases). Trimming removed 2 bases at V and 2 bases at J, with 14 bases between. CDR1 is SGHRS, CDR2 YFSETQ, per germline. The CDR3 has 16 amino acids. The CDR3: CASSLMPSATYNEQFF. The CDR3 bases are TGCGCCAGCAGCTTAATGCCTAGCGCCACCTACAATGAGCAGTTCTTC.

The chain recombines TRBV30 with TRBJ2-7; 11 bases are shared with TRBD2. Trimming cost V 5 bases and J 6 bases; bases outside gene matches: 9. CDR1 is GTSNPN, CDR2 SVGIG, per germline (reference sequence). The CDR3 runs to 14 residues. DNA of the CDR3: TGTGCCTGGGAGTCCCTAGCGGGAGGCTCCGAGCAGTACTTC. Encoded protein: CAWESLAGGSEQYF.

This clone showed up just once. The chain has TRBV5-8 and TRBJ2-1; TRBD2 agrees at 16 bases. Germline CDR1 SGHTS, CDR2 YDEGEE. V shed 6 bases, J shed 8 bases, and the junction held 5 bases outside the gene matches. CDR3 size: 15 residues. CDR3 in amino acids: CASTAGTSGRDEQFF. The CDR3 DNA reads as TGTGCCAGCACCGCCGGGACTAGCGGGAGGGATGAGCAGTTCTTC. Variable domain in full (rest from reference TRBV5-8 and TRBJ2-1): EAGVTQSPTHLIKTRGQQATLRCSPISGHTSVYWYQQALGLGLQFLLWYDEGEERNRGNFPPRFSGRQFPNYSSELNVNALELEDSALYLCASTAGTSGRDEQFFGPGTRLTVL.